One sample yielded the 16 T cell receptor beta chains listed below, sequenced in a study of vaccination and CD4 T cells after COVID-19. Documented treatment: roughly nine-day PBMC culture with coronavirus spike peptide pools or control peptides (ViraFEST assay). Sequencing of DNA taken from cultured CD4+ T cells relied on the Oncomine TCR Beta short-read assay. TCRdb analysed the PCR reads with MiXCR anew, one entry per CDR3 protein. The sample has 19,000 or so distinct CDR3 sequences; more than 45% are singletons. Antigens of these TCRs are unknown. The sample was CD4+ T cells from blood, cultured in vitro, taken after SARS-CoV-2 vaccination. All receptors derive from a human donor who had recovered from COVID-19.

This chain connects TRBV24-1 to TRBJ1-1; D remains ambiguous. The germline V gene encodes CDR1 KGHDR and CDR2 SFDVKD. Trimming removed 5 bases at V and 5 bases at J, with 11 bases between. There are 13 residues in the CDR3. The CDR3 sequence: CATSGPKQTEAFF. For the CDR3, the DNA is TGTGCCACCAGTGGGCCCAAGCAAACTGAAGCTTTCTTT.

By share of the sample, this clonotype is medium-sized (0.01 to 0.1%). The V call is TRBV7-9, the J call TRBJ1-2; no clear D. The CDR3 loop spans 13 amino acids. Germline CDR1 reads SEHNR; CDR2 reads FQNEAQ (reference sequence). The V and J ends lost 3 bases and 7 bases respectively, with 12 bases between them. The CDR3 loop reads CASSLGSGLGYTF. In DNA form, the CDR3 reads TGTGCCAGCAGCTTGGGTTCAGGCCTTGGCTACACCTTC.

This clonotype has just a few counts. The chain couples TRBV7-9 to TRBJ1-2; D possibly corresponds to TRBD1 (6 bases). Trimming left V 0 bases short and J 5 bases short, with 16 bases between. CDR1 SEHNR and CDR2 FQNEAQ come from the germline V gene (reference sequence). The CDR3 is 16 residues long. The CDR3 nucleotides read TGTGCCAGCAGCTTAGCGGATGGGGGGCGTCGGTATGGCTACACCTTC. Translating gives CASSLADGGRRYGYTF.

V and J are TRBV6-2 or TRBV6-3 and TRBJ1-5; D may be TRBD1 (6 bases). Trimming shortened V by 10 bases and J by 7 bases, and 17 bases separated the two germline ends. Germline V CDR1 and CDR2: MNHEY, SVGEGT. The CDR3 is 13 amino acids. DNA for the CDR3: TGTGCCATTTCGGGACAAAGTGGACAGCCCCAGCATTTT. Encoded protein: CAISGQSGQPQHF.

This clonotype was counted a single time. The chain combines TRBV20-1 with TRBJ1-1; tentatively, D is TRBD1 (6 bases). V shed 5 bases and J shed 0 bases, with 10 bases lying between them. In germline, CDR1 is DFQATT, CDR2 SNEGSKA (reference sequence). This CDR3 has 13 amino acids. CDR3 in DNA: TGCAGTGCTGTAAGGACAGTGAACACTGAAGCTTTCTTT. It codes for CSAVRTVNTEAFF.

The chain carries TRBV5-1 and TRBJ2-7, with 7 bases that match TRBD1. The germline CDR1 and CDR2 sequences are SGHRS and YFSETQ. V was pared by 4 bases and J by 5 bases, with 9 bases of the junction left unmatched. The CDR3 runs 14 residues. CDR3 sequence reads: CASSRTTGVHEQYF. The DNA of the CDR3 is TGCGCCAGCAGCCGGACAACAGGGGTCCACGAGCAGTACTTC.

The chain uses TRBV11-2 and TRBJ1-6; D not resolved. Germline V gives CDR1 SGHAT, CDR2 FQNNGV. The CDR3 contains 14 residues. V lost 3 bases, J lost 5 bases, and 8 bases lay in between. This CDR3 is CASSFRGNNSPLHF. CDR3 nucleotide sequence: TGTGCCAGCAGCTTTCGGGGAAATAATTCACCCCTCCACTTT.

The genes are TRBV19 and TRBJ2-1; tentatively, D is TRBD1 (5 bases). Trimming removed 4 bases from V and 2 bases from J, with 15 bases in between. The germline V gene has CDR1 LNHDA and CDR2 SQIVND (reference sequence). The CDR3 has 16 residues. The DNA of the CDR3 is TGTGCCAGTAGTACCCGCGAGCAGGGTGCCTACAATGAGCAGTTCTTC. Its translation is CASSTREQGAYNEQFF.

V and J are TRBV20-1 and TRBJ2-1, with D perhaps TRBD2 (5 bases). V dropped 6 bases and J dropped 1 base, with 16 bases sitting between them. The CDR3 is 15 amino acids. Germline lookup yields CDR1 DFQATT and CDR2 SNEGSKA (reference sequence). The CDR3 sequence is CSARFNGKSYNEQFF. The CDR3 DNA reads TGCAGTGCGCGGTTTAACGGGAAGTCCTACAATGAGCAGTTCTTC.

The chain employs TRBV4-2 and TRBJ2-5, with 10 bases aligning to TRBD2. Trimming removed 0 bases from V and 5 bases from J; junction bases left unmatched: 12. The CDR3 loop spans 18 amino acids. Germline CDR1 LGHNA, CDR2 YNFKEQ. The chain's CDR3 is CASSQDLAGASTWETQYF. Here the CDR3 DNA reads TGTGCCAGCAGCCAAGATCTAGCGGGGGCTTCCACGTGGGAGACCCAGTACTTC.

The rearrangement uses TRBV4-1 and TRBJ2-3; D may correspond to TRBD1 or TRBD2 (5 bases each). Germline CDR1 and CDR2: MGHRA and YSYEKL. V dropped 1 base and J dropped 0 bases, with 11 bases sitting between them. The CDR3 contains 16 residues. The CDR3: CASSQVPGRSTDTQYF. As DNA, the CDR3 is TGCGCCAGCAGCCAAGTCCCGGGACGCAGCACAGATACGCAGTATTTT.

The V and J genes are TRBV20-1 and TRBJ2-3; 9 nucleotides align to TRBD1. Germline V gene lookup returns CDR1 DFQATT and CDR2 SNEGSKA (reference sequence). J lost 5 bases, V lost 0 bases, and 9 bases had no gene match. The length of the CDR3 is 16 residues. The CDR3 nucleotides are TGCAGTGCTAGAGATGGTGACAGGGGGAAAAAAGATACGCAGTATTTT. Amino acid sequence: CSARDGDRGKKDTQYF.

The chain combines TRBV11-2 with TRBJ1-2; possibly TRBD1 for D (6 bases). CDR3 length: 15 amino acids. V was pared by 5 bases and J by 1 base, with 14 bases between. Germline-derived CDR1 and CDR2 are SGHAT and FQNNGV. The CDR3 bases are TGTGCCAGCAGCCCCCTGGGGACACTTAACTATGGCTACACCTTC. The encoded protein is CASSPLGTLNYGYTF. The entire variable domain, with the rest obtained from reference TRBV11-2 and TRBJ1-2, is as follows: EAGVAQSPRYKIIEKRQSVAFWCNPISGHATLYWYQQILGQGPKLLIQFQNNGVVDDSQLPKDRFSAERLKGVDSTLKIQPAKLEDSAVYLCASSPLGTLNYGYTFGSGTRLTVV.

The table lists this clonotype with a few counts. The chain recombines TRBV19 with TRBJ1-6; no reliable D call. CDR3 size: 15 residues. Germline CDR1 and CDR2: LNHDA and SQIVND (reference sequence). Trimming removed 3 bases from V and 11 bases from J, with 17 bases in between. CDR3 coding DNA: TGTGCCAGTAGTATTGGAACAGCGGGCGTTCCACCCCTCCACTTT. Translating gives CASSIGTAGVPPLHF.

This clonotype has a handful of counts. This chain connects TRBV7-9 to TRBJ2-1; no clear D gene. CDR1 is SEHNR, CDR2 FQNEAQ, per germline (reference sequence). V dropped 4 bases and J dropped 5 bases, with 9 bases sitting between them. The CDR3 is 13 amino acids. The CDR3 nucleotides are TGTGCCAGCAGCTACCAGTATAACAATGAGCAGTTCTTC. Translating it yields CASSYQYNNEQFF.

The rearrangement uses TRBV27 and TRBJ2-4; 7 bases fit TRBD1. The CDR3 loop spans 16 amino acids. Germline assignment: CDR1 MNHEY and CDR2 SMNVEV (reference sequence). Trimming at V came to 2 bases and at J to 6 bases, leaving 10 bases not matched to a gene. In nucleotides, the CDR3 is TGTGCCAGCAGTTTACGCTCCGGGACAGTCTCAAACATTCAGTACTTC. Translated: CASSLRSGTVSNIQYF.